The 22 T cell receptor beta chains listed next were all sequenced from one sample in a study of spatial heterogeneity in lung cancer. Time point reported: sample taken at primary tumor resection. Study-wide results and limits: How many expanded intratumoral alpha and beta TCRs were present tracked the tumor mutation count, which was a count of nonsynonymous mutations.

Their recognized antigens are unknown. TCRdb re-called the 5' RACE reads with MiXCR, one entry per CDR3 protein. The repertoire has more than 5,500 distinct CDR3 sequences, 4.8% of them found once; the top ten carry around 25%. The starting material was lung tumor tissue, obtained at surgery. The receptor set was obtained from a male donor with early-stage non-small cell lung cancer.

This clonotype is categorized as medium-sized. Since it is a stray read in a library aimed at alpha chains, this beta chain has a size that is not meaningful. The chain has TRBV12-3 or TRBV12-4 and TRBJ1-5, with D possibly TRBD1 on 5 matching bases. The CDR3 loop spans 13 amino acids. V dropped 1 base and J dropped 7 bases, with 8 bases sitting between them. CDR3 DNA sequence: TGTGCCAGCAGTTTAGACGGGGGACAGCCCCAGCATTTT. It translates to CASSLDGGQPQHF.

At least ten counts were recorded for this clonotype. This beta chain lies outside the target of a library built for alpha chains; its clone size means little. The rearrangement links TRBV5-1 to TRBJ2-1; the match to TRBD2 covers 7 bases. This CDR3 has 14 amino acids. Germline-derived CDR1 and CDR2 are SGHRS and YFSETQ. V lost 2 bases to trimming and J lost 8 bases; unmatched junction nucleotides: 7. The CDR3 DNA follows: TGCGCCAGCAGCTTAGCGGGGTTTGGCGATGAGCAGTTCTTC. Its translation is CASSLAGFGDEQFF.

The sample holds many counts of this clonotype. In a library made to pick up alpha chains, this beta chain is a stray read with a size that means little. CDR3 amino acids: CASSLGNQVTFF. The CDR3 DNA sequence: TGTGCCAGCAGCTTAGGAAACCAGGTCACGTTCTTC. The chain joins TRBV7-8 to TRBJ2-1, with unresolved D. Trimming took off 1 base at V and 15 bases at J, with 13 bases between the two ends. Germline assignment: CDR1 SGHVS and CDR2 FQNEAQ. The CDR3 covers 12 residues.

This clonotype is deemed medium-sized. This beta chain represents an off-target read in a library built for alpha chains; its size is of limited meaning. This chain links TRBV7-9 with TRBJ1-5; 7 nucleotides line up with TRBD1. V shed 4 bases and J 5 bases; nucleotides not matched to a gene: 8. CDR3 length: 15 residues. Germline V gives CDR1 SEHNR, CDR2 FQNEAQ (reference sequence). The CDR3 loop reads CASSSTGAGDQPQHF. The CDR3 nucleotides read TGTGCCAGCAGCTCCACAGGGGCGGGCGATCAGCCCCAGCATTTT.

A note on this clonotype: An end of the junction differs from the germline gene, which may be a read error. Being off target in a library aimed at alpha chains, this beta chain has a size of little meaning. The V and J genes are TRBV20-1 and TRBJ1-5; the D is unclear. The germline CDR1 and CDR2 sequences are DFQATT and SNEGSKA (reference sequence). The CDR3 loop spans 13 amino acids. The CDR3 nucleotides read TGCAGTACTAGGGCCAGGATCTATCAGCCCCAGCATTTT. Translation gives CSTRARIYQPQHF.

This clonotype has at least ten counts. Since the library was made to target alpha chains, this beta chain is a stray read and its abundance is not meaningful. V usage is TRBV5-1 and J usage is TRBJ2-7; 9 positions match TRBD2. V was pared by 3 bases and J by 3 bases, with 1 base of the junction left unmatched. Germline CDR1 and CDR2: SGHRS and YFSETQ. This CDR3 region has 13 residues. Here the CDR3 DNA reads TGCGCCAGCAGCTGGCGGGAGGGCTACGAGCAGTACTTC. The encoded protein is CASSWREGYEQYF. The full variable domain, its missing parts supplied by reference TRBV5-1 and TRBJ2-7, is KAGVTQTPRYLIKTRGQQVTLSCSPISGHRSVSWYQQTPGQGLQFLFEYFSETQRNKGNFPGRFSGRQFSNSRSEMNVSTLELGDSALYLCASSWREGYEQYFGPGTRLTVT.

This clonotype qualifies as medium-sized. The library was built for alpha chains, so this beta chain is an off-target read and its size means little. The chain recombines TRBV20-1 with TRBJ1-5, with 7 bases identical to TRBD1. The CDR3 runs 15 residues. The germline V gene encodes CDR1 DFQATT and CDR2 SNEGSKA (reference sequence). The ends lost 6 bases at V and 3 bases at J; junction bases unmatched: 11. The CDR3 protein is CSAFTWTGFNQPQHF. CDR3 bases: TGCAGTGCCTTCACGTGGACAGGCTTCAATCAGCCCCAGCATTTT.

This clonotype was seen many times. Within a library made for alpha chains, this beta chain is off target, and its count is uninformative. The V call is TRBV6-2 or TRBV6-3, the J call TRBJ1-5; no clear D gene. The CDR3 runs 14 residues. The V end lost 5 bases, the J end lost 0 bases, and 8 bases lay between the germline ends. In germline, CDR1 is MNHEY, CDR2 SVGEGT. The CDR3 coding sequence is TGTGCCAGCAGTGAGAGCTATAGCAATCAGCCCCAGCATTTT. It yields the protein CASSESYSNQPQHF.

This clonotype was counted many times. This beta chain appears as a stray read in a library generated for alpha chains; its size is not informative. This chain connects TRBV3-1 to TRBJ2-2; 8 bases align to TRBD2. This CDR3 has 15 amino acids. Germline-derived CDR1 and CDR2 are LGHDT and YNNKEL (reference sequence). V was pared by 4 bases and J by 0 bases, with 1 base of the junction left unmatched. Here the CDR3 DNA reads TGTGCCAGCAGCCCGGGGGGGCCGAACACCGGGGAGCTGTTTTTT. Encoded protein: CASSPGGPNTGELFF.

The table lists this clonotype with many counts. Since the library was made to target alpha chains, this beta chain is a stray read and its abundance is not meaningful. The DNA of the CDR3 is TGTGCCAGCAGCCCTCGGACTAGCGGGTCCTACGAGCAGTACTTC. As protein: CASSPRTSGSYEQYF. V and J are TRBV9 and TRBJ2-7; 11 positions agree with TRBD2. Trimming at V came to 4 bases and at J to 1 base, leaving 4 bases not matched to a gene. The germline gives CDR1 SGDLS, CDR2 YYNGEE. The CDR3 length is 15 residues.

The sample holds many counts of this clonotype. Little can be read into the size of this beta chain, an off-target read in a library designed for alpha chains. The rearrangement joins TRBV29-1 to TRBJ2-7; D perhaps matches TRBD2 (5 bases). The CDR3 has 14 residues. Per the germline V gene, CDR1 is SQVTM and CDR2 is ANQGSEA. The germline V and J ends were trimmed by 6 bases and 6 bases, with 21 bases remaining between them. DNA of the CDR3: TGCAGCGTGTTAGTCGGCCTGGACTTAAGCGAGCAGTACTTC. It codes for CSVLVGLDLSEQYF.

By frequency in the sample, this clonotype is medium-sized. This beta chain appears as a stray read in a library generated for alpha chains; its size is not informative. V usage is TRBV20-1 and J usage is TRBJ2-1; 7 bases align to TRBD2. CDR1 and CDR2 (germline): DFQATT, SNEGSKA (reference sequence). The CDR3 consists of 13 residues. V gave up 2 bases and J gave up 5 bases; unmatched junction bases: 3. The CDR3 region has the DNA TGCAGTGCTAGAACGGGGGGTCACAATGAGCAGTTCTTC. It encodes CSARTGGHNEQFF.

In this sample, this clonotype is medium-sized. This beta chain is a stray sequence in a library constructed for alpha chains; its clone size is not meaningful. This chain uses TRBV28 with TRBJ2-1, with D perhaps matching TRBD2 (6 bases). The V gene lost 7 bases and the J gene lost 0 bases, with 13 bases spanning the gap. The CDR3 sequence is 15 residues long. Germline V gives CDR1 MDHEN, CDR2 SYDVKM. The CDR3 sequence is CASTQAGGSYNEQFF. The CDR3 DNA is TGTGCCAGCACCCAAGCGGGTGGCTCCTACAATGAGCAGTTCTTC.

This clonotype was seen repeatedly, ten times or more. This beta chain lies outside the target of a library built for alpha chains; its clone size means little. The gene calls are TRBV20-1 and TRBJ2-1; 11 bases agree with TRBD2. Germline CDR1 and CDR2: DFQATT and SNEGSKA (reference sequence). The V and J ends lost 5 bases and 8 bases, in that order; junction bases with no gene match: 8. This CDR3 is built from 14 residues. CDR3 in DNA: TGCAGTGCTTCACGACTAGCGGGATCGTATGAGCAGTTCTTC. This gives the protein CSASRLAGSYEQFF.

Within the sample, this clonotype is medium-sized. This beta chain turned up in a library designed for alpha chains; as an off-target read, its abundance says little. This chain connects TRBV7-2 to TRBJ2-7; possible D gene TRBD2, 5 bases. Germline V lookup: CDR1 SGHTA, CDR2 FQGNSA. The V end was cut by 0 bases, the J end by 3 bases, with 9 bases between. This CDR3 is built from 14 residues. CDR3 sequence (DNA): TGTGCCAGCAGCTTAGCAGGGAGTTACTACGAGCAGTACTTC. Translating gives CASSLAGSYYEQYF. Looking up the rest from reference TRBV7-2 and TRBJ2-7 gives the full variable domain: GAGVSQSPSNKVTEKGKDVELRCDPISGHTALYWYRQSLGQGLEFLIYFQGNSAPDKSGLPSDRFSAERTGGSVSTLTIQRTQQEDSAVYLCASSLAGSYYEQYFGPGTRLTVT.

This clonotype occurred many times. This beta chain lies outside the target of a library built for alpha chains; its clone size means little. The genes are TRBV13 and TRBJ2-5, with D possibly TRBD2 on 5 matching bases. CDR1 is PRHDT, CDR2 FYEKMQ, per germline (reference sequence). CDR3 length: 14 residues. V dropped 5 bases and J dropped 2 bases, with 12 bases sitting between them. The CDR3 bases are TGTGCCAGCAGCCAACGGACGGGGCAAGAGACCCAGTACTTC. Translating it yields CASSQRTGQETQYF.

This clonotype was detected ten times or more. A library prepared for alpha chains yielded this beta chain as an off-target read; its size is of little meaning. CDR3 protein: CSARDPGPSGTYEQYF. The CDR3, as DNA: TGCAGTGCTAGAGACCCGGGGCCTAGCGGTACCTACGAGCAGTACTTC. V usage is TRBV20-1 and J usage is TRBJ2-7; 7 positions match TRBD2. Losses at the gene ends were 0 bases for V and 2 bases for J; bases not matched to a gene: 10. The CDR3 length is 16 residues. CDR1 is DFQATT, CDR2 SNEGSKA, per germline (reference sequence).

This clonotype was observed many times. This beta chain is off target for a library built for alpha chains, so its abundance means little. The V gene is TRBV10-3, the J gene TRBJ2-7; the match to TRBD2 covers 10 bases. CDR3 size: 15 residues. Germline V gene data show CDR1 as ENHRY and CDR2 as SYGVKD. V lost 1 base to trimming and J lost 6 bases; unmatched junction nucleotides: 6. CDR3 sequence: CAISELASGSLEQYF. The CDR3 nucleotides read TGTGCCATCAGTGAGTTGGCTAGCGGGAGCCTCGAGCAGTACTTC.

This clonotype has ten or more counts. In a library made to pick up alpha chains, this beta chain is a stray read with a size that means little. The rearrangement joins TRBV20-1 to TRBJ1-1; tentative D call: TRBD1 (6 bases). The CDR3 spans 16 residues. From germline, CDR1 is DFQATT and CDR2 SNEGSKA (reference sequence). Trimming pared 6 bases from V and 2 bases from J, leaving 22 bases between. The CDR3 DNA reads TGCAGTGCCAGGAGGTCTGGTGGCAGGGGCAACACTGAAGCTTTCTTT. Amino acids: CSARRSGGRGNTEAFF.

This clonotype showed up many times. The size of this beta chain means little, since it is a stray read in a library made for alpha chains. The chain combines TRBV4-2 with TRBJ2-2; D uncertain. Germline assignment: CDR1 LGHNA and CDR2 YNFKEQ. Trimming cost V 0 bases and J 5 bases, with 10 bases left between them. This CDR3 is 15 amino acids long. The CDR3 nucleotides are TGTGCCAGCAGCCAAGATCCCTCTAGAACCGGGGAGCTGTTTTTT. Amino acid sequence: CASSQDPSRTGELFF.

This clonotype was observed at least ten times. This beta chain is an off-target read within a library intended for alpha chains, so its frequency means little. V is TRBV5-1 and J is TRBJ2-3, with TRBD2 matching over 7 bases. Germline values: CDR1 SGHRS, CDR2 YFSETQ. The CDR3 runs to 16 residues. V trimming: 0 bases; J trimming: 4 bases; junction bases outside the gene matches: 8. As DNA, the CDR3 is TGCGCCAGCAGCTTGGAAGTGGCGGGAGAGGCAGATACGCAGTATTTT. It yields the protein CASSLEVAGEADTQYF.

This clonotype was recorded a few times. As an off-target read in a library built for alpha chains, this beta chain has a frequency of little significance. V and J are TRBV20-1 and TRBJ2-6, with D possibly called TRBD1 or TRBD2 (5 bases each). Germline assignment: CDR1 DFQATT and CDR2 SNEGSKA (reference sequence). With 5 bases removed from V and 0 bases from J, the gap between germline ends came to 14 bases. CDR3 length equals 16 residues. The DNA of the CDR3 is TGCAGTGCTCGGCCGCCGGGGCTCTCTGGGGCCAACGTCCTGACTTTC. Translated, it gives CSARPPGLSGANVLTF.